This T cell receptor beta chain was documented in a study of post-analysis software for immune sequencing data. Whole-study context: In terms of disease course, relapsing-remitting, secondary progressive and progressive-relapsing multiple sclerosis were included. Study observations and caveats: Patients carried several TRBV segments more frequently than controls did, and TRBV5-6, TRBV5-1 and TRBV20-1 were among them. Samples from one preparation batch, clustered by F measure, grouped strongly together. Controls had significantly higher normalized Chao1 diversity than multiple sclerosis patients.

Of note for this clonotype: The antigen is unknown.

The authors incorporated unique molecular identifiers into the TCR beta cDNA libraries. TCRdb re-derived calls from the PCR reads in MiXCR, one entry per CDR3 protein. Of hundreds of thousands of distinct CDR3 sequences in the sample, around 53% are singletons; the top ten hold over 4%. Germline CDR1 SGHTA, CDR2 FQGTGA. V was trimmed by 5 bases and J by 2 bases, leaving 19 bases between them. The CDR3 loop spans 16 amino acids. The sequence was obtained from a girl aged 5-17 years with multiple sclerosis. This chain connects TRBV7-3 to TRBJ2-7, with D uncertain. Specimen: blood. The CDR3 nucleotides read TGTGCCAGCAGCCCACACTCGGGCCGAAACCCCTACGAGCAGTACTTC. Protein sequence: CASSPHSGRNPYEQYF.